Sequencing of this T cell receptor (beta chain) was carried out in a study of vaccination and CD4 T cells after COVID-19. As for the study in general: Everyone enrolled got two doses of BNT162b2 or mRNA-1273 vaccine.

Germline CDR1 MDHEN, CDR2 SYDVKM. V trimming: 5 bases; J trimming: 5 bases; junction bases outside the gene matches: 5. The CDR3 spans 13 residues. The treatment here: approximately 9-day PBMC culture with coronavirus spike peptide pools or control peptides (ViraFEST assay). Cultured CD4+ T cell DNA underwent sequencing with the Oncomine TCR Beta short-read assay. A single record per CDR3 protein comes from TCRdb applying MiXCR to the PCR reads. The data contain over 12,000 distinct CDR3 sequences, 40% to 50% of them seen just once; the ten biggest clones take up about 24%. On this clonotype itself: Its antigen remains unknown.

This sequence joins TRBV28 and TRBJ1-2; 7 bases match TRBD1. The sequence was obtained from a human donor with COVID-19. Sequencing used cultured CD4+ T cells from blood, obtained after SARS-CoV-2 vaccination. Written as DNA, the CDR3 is TGTGCCAGCAGTATAACAGGGGAGTATGGCTACACCTTC. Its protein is CASSITGEYGYTF.